This T cell receptor beta chain was identified during a study of CD8 T cells in Susac syndrome. Study-wide results and caveats: The study recognized that the number of individuals in its TCR sequencing and HLA analysis was relatively small.

CD8+ and CD4+ T cells circulating in blood were sequenced for TCR beta. The authors reverse transcribed about 0.45 to 1 ug RNA with random hexamers. Across 54 Vbeta and 13 Jbeta, immunoSEQ multiplex PCR amplified TCR beta CDR3. Each CDR3 protein is one row after TCRdb ran MiXCR on the immunoSEQ multiplex PCR reads. The sample has approximately 200,000 distinct CDR3 sequences; 90% to 97% are singletons. V was pared by 1 base and J by 4 bases, with 13 bases of the junction left unmatched. The CDR3 has 18 residues. The germline gives CDR1 LNHNV, CDR2 YYDKDF (reference sequence). Comments on this clonotype: Antigen unknown.

The chain has TRBV15 and TRBJ2-5, with 9 nucleotides matching TRBD2. This clonotype originated in a human donor with multiple sclerosis. The sample taken for sequencing was CD4+ T cells from PBMCs. The CDR3 reads CATSRAYGTSTSPETQYF. For the CDR3, the DNA is TGTGCCACCAGCAGAGCCTACGGGACTAGCACTAGCCCAGAGACCCAGTACTTC.